One and the same sample provided the 3 T cell receptor beta chains below, sequenced in a study of T cell repertoires in cytomegalovirus infection. TCRdb redid the calling of the reads with MiXCR, one entry per CDR3 protein. The data contain about 530,000 distinct CDR3 sequences, around 27% of them singletons. Sequenced input: PBMCs. The receptors shown here come from a human donor in good health (CMV status not recorded). Some clones in this sample may be carry-over from other donors' samples.

This clonotype showed up many times. The germline gene is not matched at one end of the junction; a read error may be the cause. The chain carries TRBV5-1 and TRBJ2-1; unclear D gene. The germline gives CDR1 SGHRS, CDR2 YFSETQ. The CDR3 has 12 residues. CDR3 region: CASSPEYNEQFF. The CDR3 DNA follows: TGTGCCAGCAGCCCAGAGTACAATGAGCAGTTCTTC.

The gene calls are TRBV2 and TRBJ2-7, with D possibly being TRBD1 or TRBD2 (5 bases each). V lost 2 bases and J 6 bases, leaving 17 bases between the germline ends. Germline values: CDR1 SNHLY, CDR2 FYNNEI. The CDR3 totals 15 residues. CDR3 region: CASSELLGTAGEQYF. In nucleotides, the CDR3 is TGTGCCAGCAGTGAACTTCTGGGGACCGCCGGCGAGCAGTACTTC.

This clonotype was picked up a small number of times. The chain couples TRBV28 to TRBJ1-2; D is ambiguous. In germline, CDR1 is MDHEN, CDR2 SYDVKM. Trimming took 5 bases from V and 4 from J, leaving 8 bases between them. The CDR3 length is 12 residues. Here the CDR3 reads CASSLLTYGYTF. As DNA, the CDR3 is TGTGCCAGCAGTCTCCTCACCTATGGCTACACCTTC.